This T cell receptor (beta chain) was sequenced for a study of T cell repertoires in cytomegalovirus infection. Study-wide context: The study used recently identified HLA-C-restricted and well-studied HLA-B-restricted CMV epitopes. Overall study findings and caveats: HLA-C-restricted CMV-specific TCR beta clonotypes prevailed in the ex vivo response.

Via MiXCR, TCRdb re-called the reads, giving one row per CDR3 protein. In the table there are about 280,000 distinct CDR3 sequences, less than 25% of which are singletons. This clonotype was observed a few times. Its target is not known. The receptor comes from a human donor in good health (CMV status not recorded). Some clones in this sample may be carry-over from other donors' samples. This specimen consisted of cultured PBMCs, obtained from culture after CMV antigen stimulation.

The CDR3 DNA reads TGTGCCAGCAGGCGACAGGGGGGTACCGGGGAGCTGTTTTTT. Amino acid sequence: CASRRQGGTGELFF. This chain uses TRBV12-3 or TRBV12-4 with TRBJ2-2; 9 bases agree with TRBD1. The J segment lost 5 bases and the V segment lost 6 bases, leaving 4 bases of the junction unmatched. The CDR3 totals 14 residues.